The clone carrying this T cell receptor (beta chain) was detected a few times. The antigen is unknown. Method: immunoSEQ multiplex PCR; TCRdb's copy keeps in-frame clones and lacks some. In the table there are around 50,000 clones, approximately 84% of which are singletons. The CDR3 is 16 residues long. CDR1 and CDR2 (germline): MGHRA, YSYEKL. The trim removed 0 bases at V and 6 bases at J, leaving 8 bases unmatched. This sample stems from a study of graft-versus-host responses after intestinal transplantation. The chain has TRBV4-1 and TRBJ2-3; 8 bases are shared with TRBD2. The sequencing here drew on unstimulated CD4+ T cells sorted from spleen or lymph node cells, taken before transplant. This TCR derives from a human donor who was the organ donor for an intestinal transplant. The CDR3 DNA reads as TGCGCCAGCAGCCAAGACCAACGGGGGGGCGGGGATACGCAGTATTTT. The encoded protein is CASSQDQRGGGDTQYF.